The 8 T cell receptor beta chains presented below share a single source sample, sequenced in a study of blood T cell repertoires in COVID-19. Using immunoSEQ multiplex PCR, the repertoire was profiled, and TCRdb retains in-frame clones only, with some absent. The sample has roughly 280,000 clones, around nine tenths seen once. Sequences were obtained from PBMCs or T cells enriched from blood (not recorded which). All receptors derive from a woman aged 60-75 years who had recovered from COVID-19.

V is TRBV5-1 and J is TRBJ2-1; D is undetermined. From germline, CDR1 is SGHRS and CDR2 YFSETQ. The CDR3 runs 14 residues. V was cut by 0 bases and J by 8 bases, with 12 bases left in between. In DNA, the CDR3 is TGCGCCAGCAGCTTGGTGGGTCGAGGCCATGAGCAGTTCTTC. Translated, it gives CASSLVGRGHEQFF.

The genes are TRBV6-6 and TRBJ1-5, with 8 bases that match TRBD1. The ends lost 5 bases at V and 6 bases at J; junction bases unmatched: 6. The CDR3 length is 14 residues. The V gene's germline CDR1 is MNHNY and CDR2 SVGAGI (reference sequence). CDR3 residues: CASSPTGGRQPQHF. The CDR3 coding sequence is TGTGCCAGCAGTCCAACAGGGGGGCGTCAGCCCCAGCATTTT.

The genes are TRBV27 and TRBJ2-3; TRBD2 matches at 10 bases. The CDR3 loop spans 19 amino acids. Trimming at V came to 3 bases and at J to 4 bases, leaving 16 bases not matched to a gene. Germline V gene lookup returns CDR1 MNHEY and CDR2 SMNVEV (reference sequence). The CDR3 here is CASSFFPPASGSIADTQYF. CDR3 nucleotide sequence: TGTGCCAGCAGTTTTTTTCCCCCGGCTAGCGGGAGCATTGCAGATACGCAGTATTTT.

The CDR3: CATGPGSRGGGFLDTQYF. The CDR3, as DNA: TGTGCCACGGGGCCGGGATCACGGGGAGGGGGGTTCCTGGATACGCAGTATTTT. The chain joins TRBV15 to TRBJ2-3; possibly TRBD2 for D (7 bases). Germline V gives CDR1 LNHNV, CDR2 YYDKDF (reference sequence). V lost 9 bases and J lost 6, with 31 bases in between. This CDR3 region has 18 residues.

Concerning this clone itself: Other DNA sequences from this sample encode an identical CDR3 as well. The chain links TRBV2 to TRBJ1-5, with D unclear. Per germline, CDR1 SNHLY and CDR2 FYNNEI. With 3 bases removed from V and 4 bases from J, the gap between germline ends came to 7 bases. CDR3 length equals 13 residues. CDR3 coding DNA: TGTGCCAGCAGTGACTATTCAAATCAGCCCCAGCATTTT. Protein: CASSDYSNQPQHF.

The chain couples TRBV5-6 to TRBJ2-7, with 11 bases that match TRBD2. The CDR3 totals 14 residues. The trim removed 4 bases at V and 3 bases at J, leaving 3 bases unmatched. The germline gives CDR1 SGHDT, CDR2 YYEEEE. In DNA, the CDR3 is TGTGCCAGCAGCAAGACTAGCGGGAACTACGAGCAGTACTTC. It translates to CASSKTSGNYEQYF.

The chain employs TRBV6-5 and TRBJ2-7, with TRBD1 identical over 7 bases. V lost 5 bases and J lost 4; bases outside the gene matches: 8. Per the germline V gene, CDR1 is MNHEY and CDR2 is SVGAGI. The CDR3 length is 14 residues. CDR3 loop: CASSNWDSGYEQYF. DNA for the CDR3: TGTGCCAGCAGTAACTGGGACAGCGGTTACGAGCAGTACTTC.

This chain links TRBV11-3 with TRBJ1-2; TRBD1 agrees at 8 bases. The CDR3 runs 15 residues. The germline V gene has CDR1 SGHNT and CDR2 YENEEA. With V trimmed by 2 bases and J by 8 bases, 10 bases remained unmatched. Here the CDR3 reads CASSLMAQGAQGYTF. CDR3 DNA sequence: TGTGCCAGCAGCTTAATGGCCCAGGGGGCGCAAGGCTACACCTTC. Variable domain in full (rest from reference TRBV11-3 and TRBJ1-2): EAGVVQSPRYKIIEKKQPVAFWCNPISGHNTLYWYLQNLGQGPELLIRYENEEAVDDSQLPKDRFSAERLKGVDSTLKIQPAELGDSAVYLCASSLMAQGAQGYTFGSGTRLTVV.